The rows below give T cell receptor beta chains drawn from one sample of a study of response to subunit inactivated influenza vaccine. MiXCR, applied by TCRdb to the RT-PCR reads, yields one record per CDR3 protein. The repertoire holds some 570,000 distinct CDR3 sequences, with approximately 11% as singletons. The sample was also reused in another study, on T cells expressing NK-cell markers.

The sample was PBMCs from blood, taken on the day of vaccination. These receptors all come from a man aged 50-59 years who received an inactivated influenza vaccine. CDR3s include the opening cysteine and the closing phenylalanine or tryptophan. The D gene is left open where the match is weak. Clone sizes are given selectively: once, few, many, or a class where the clone is expanded.

CDR3,DNA,size,D,V,J
CASSLGTGKGRFF,TGTGCCAGCAGTCTCGGGACAGGGAAGGGAAGGTTCTTC,NA,TRBD1,TRBV12-3/TRBV12-4,TRBJ2-1
CASSPSSGGSGNEQFF,TGCGCCAGCAGCCCATCTTCGGGCGGGAGCGGGAATGAGCAGTTCTTC,NA,TRBD2,TRBV5-1,TRBJ2-1
CASSSSVGYNEQFF,TGCGCCAGCAGCAGCTCTGTGGGCTACAATGAGCAGTTCTTC,few,NA,TRBV5-1,TRBJ2-1
CASSSSGQADIQYF,NA,NA,NA,TRBV12-3/TRBV12-4,TRBJ2-4
CASSQESPPDTQYF,TGCGCCAGCAGCCAAGAATCTCCCCCAGATACGCAGTATTTT,NA,NA,TRBV4-3,TRBJ2-3
CASSRIGGSLTGELFF,TGTGCCAGCAGTCGAATCGGGGGGAGCCTGACCGGGGAGCTGTTTTTT,NA,TRBD2,TRBV27,TRBJ2-2
CASSPDGGGRETQYF,TGTGCCAGCAGTCCAGATGGGGGGGGGCGAGAGACCCAGTACTTC,few,NA,TRBV12-3/TRBV12-4,TRBJ2-5
CASNSLGGTLTEAFF,TGTGCCAGCAATTCACTCGGAGGAACTCTCACTGAAGCTTTCTTT,NA,NA,TRBV27,TRBJ1-1
CASSPPERHRESGEQYF,TGTGCCAGCTCACCCCCTGAAAGACACAGGGAGTCGGGGGAGCAGTACTTC,few,NA,TRBV18,TRBJ2-7
CASSLWKVTDTQYF,TGCGCCAGCAGCTTGTGGAAGGTCACAGATACGCAGTATTTT,few,NA,TRBV5-1,TRBJ2-3
CASSLSAQAGNTIYF,TGCGCCAGCAGCTTGTCCGCGCAGGCTGGAAACACCATATATTTT,NA,NA,TRBV5-1,TRBJ1-3
CASGKREGLRDRVIDTQYF,TGCGCCAGCGGCAAAAGGGAAGGCTTACGGGACAGGGTGATAGATACGCAGTATTTT,few,TRBD1,TRBV5-1,TRBJ2-3
CASSLAGGYSYNEQFF,TGCGCCAGCAGCTTGGCGGGGGGATACTCCTACAATGAGCAGTTCTTC,NA,TRBD2,TRBV5-1,TRBJ2-1
CASSQVSSLASGEQFF,TGTGCCAGCAGCCAAGTGTCGAGCCTAGCTTCGGGTGAGCAGTTCTTC,few,NA,TRBV4-2,TRBJ2-1
CASSQMGGPGELFF,TGTGCCAGCAGCCAGATGGGAGGGCCCGGGGAGCTGTTTTTT,few,TRBD2,TRBV11-2,TRBJ2-2
CASNRFLSVDQETQYF,TGTGCCAGCAACCGATTCCTTAGCGTAGACCAAGAGACCCAGTACTTC,few,NA,TRBV6-2/TRBV6-3,TRBJ2-5
CASSPTGFTETQYF,TGTGCCAGCAGCCCGACAGGGTTCACAGAGACCCAGTACTTC,NA,TRBD1,TRBV7-9,TRBJ2-5
CSANSRGETQYF,TGCAGTGCTAATAGTCGGGGCGAGACCCAGTACTTC,once,NA,TRBV20-1,TRBJ2-5
CAIRPSGGARDTQYF,TGTGCCATCAGGCCTAGCGGGGGGGCCAGGGATACGCAGTATTTT,many,TRBD2,TRBV10-3,TRBJ2-3
CASSLSTVGLAGANVLTF,TGCGCCAGCAGCTTGTCAACAGTCGGGCTGGCTGGGGCCAACGTCCTGACTTTC,NA,NA,TRBV5-1,TRBJ2-6
CASSLEGQGVLSGANVLTF,TGTGCCAGCAGCTTAGAGGGACAGGGGGTTTTATCTGGGGCCAACGTCCTGACTTTC,NA,TRBD1,TRBV11-2,TRBJ2-6
CASSQGQPDRNTIYF,TGCGCCAGCAGCCAGGGACAGCCGGATCGAAACACCATATATTTT,NA,TRBD1,TRBV5-1,TRBJ1-3
CASSYDPAGQETQYF,TGTGCCAGCAGTTACGACCCAGCAGGTCAAGAGACCCAGTACTTC,NA,NA,TRBV6-5,TRBJ2-5
CSAISGKNTEAFF,TGCAGCGCTATCTCAGGGAAGAACACTGAAGCTTTCTTT,NA,NA,TRBV29-1,TRBJ1-1
CASTTMGTQETQYF,TGTGCCAGCACCACGATGGGCACACAAGAGACCCAGTACTTC,NA,NA,TRBV12-3/TRBV12-4,TRBJ2-5
CASSLAGQGGLSTEAFF,TGCGCCAGCAGCTTGGCGGGACAGGGAGGCCTTAGTACTGAAGCTTTCTTT,few,TRBD1,TRBV5-1,TRBJ1-1
CASSFTRYEQYF,TGTGCCAGCAGCTTTACCCGCTACGAGCAGTACTTC,NA,NA,TRBV7-9,TRBJ2-7
CASSGHRGSQPQHF,TGTGCCAGCAGCGGTCACAGGGGGAGTCAGCCCCAGCATTTT,few,TRBD1,TRBV7-2,TRBJ1-5
CASSQEGLWTGKETQYF,TGTGCCAGCAGCCAAGAGGGGTTGTGGACAGGGAAGGAGACCCAGTACTTC,NA,TRBD1,TRBV14,TRBJ2-5
CASSPDMGGKNIQYF,TGTGCCAGCTCCCCTGACATGGGGGGCAAAAACATTCAGTACTTC,few,NA,TRBV21-1,TRBJ2-4
CASSQGINYGYTF,TGCGCCAGCAGCCAAGGGATAAACTATGGCTACACCTTC,NA,NA,TRBV4-3,TRBJ1-2
CASSQEAGNTEAFF,TGTGCCAGCAGCCAAGAGGCGGGGAACACTGAAGCTTTCTTT,many,NA,TRBV4-2,TRBJ1-1
CASSHDRAPGDTQYF,TGTGCCAGCAGCCACGACCGGGCGCCGGGAGATACGCAGTATTTT,NA,NA,TRBV7-9,TRBJ2-3
CSASESGRGITDTQYF,TGCAGTGCTAGTGAGAGCGGGCGAGGAATCACAGATACGCAGTATTTT,many,NA,TRBV20-1,TRBJ2-3
CSVEPRGIETQYF,TGCAGCGTTGAACCCCGCGGGATAGAGACCCAGTACTTC,NA,NA,TRBV29-1,TRBJ2-5
CASSSPGTGSNQPQHF,TGTGCCAGCAGTTCCCCCGGGACCGGAAGCAATCAGCCCCAGCATTTT,NA,NA,TRBV28,TRBJ1-5
CASSPTSGIGLGFYNEQFF,TGTGCCAGCAGCCCCACTAGCGGGATCGGTCTCGGGTTCTACAATGAGCAGTTCTTC,many,TRBD2,TRBV11-1,TRBJ2-1
CASSYSTGTNEKLFF,TGTGCCAGCAGTTACTCGACGGGTACTAATGAAAAACTGTTTTTT,NA,NA,TRBV6-5,TRBJ1-4
CASSTSGGAQFF,TGTGCCAGCAGCACTAGCGGGGGGGCGCAGTTCTTC,few,TRBD2,TRBV12-3/TRBV12-4,TRBJ2-1
CSVPLGGEQFF,TGCAGCGTGCCCCTTGGGGGGGAGCAGTTCTTC,few,NA,TRBV29-1,TRBJ2-1
CASSTQGAMTGELFF,TGTGCCAGCAGTACACAGGGGGCGATGACCGGGGAGCTGTTTTTT,NA,TRBD1,TRBV6-2/TRBV6-3,TRBJ2-2
CASSPPSINRNEQFF,TGTGCCAGCTCACCACCGAGTATTAATCGGAATGAGCAGTTCTTC,few,NA,TRBV18,TRBJ2-1
CASSLGRHYGQETQYF,TGCGCCAGCAGCTTGGGGCGACACTACGGACAAGAGACCCAGTACTTC,NA,NA,TRBV5-1,TRBJ2-5
CASSSTRTYEQYF,TGTGCCAGCAGCTCAACTAGGACCTACGAGCAGTACTTC,many,NA,TRBV7-8,TRBJ2-7
CSVDSQGGTDTQYF,TGCAGCGTTGATAGTCAGGGCGGCACAGATACGCAGTATTTT,few,NA,TRBV29-1,TRBJ2-3
CASSYVTGLAGTWNEQFF,TGTGCCAGCAGTTACGTTACGGGCCTAGCGGGGACGTGGAATGAGCAGTTCTTC,NA,TRBD2,TRBV6-2/TRBV6-3,TRBJ2-1
CATSHIPLFGANVLTF,TGTGCCACCAGTCATATCCCACTCTTTGGGGCCAACGTCCTGACTTTC,NA,NA,TRBV15,TRBJ2-6
CASSLDTVGLREQYF,TGCGCCAGCAGCTTGGACACAGTAGGCCTGCGCGAGCAGTACTTC,few,NA,TRBV5-1,TRBJ2-7
CASSSWIAGVPGELFF,TGTGCCAGCAGCAGCTGGATTGCGGGAGTGCCCGGGGAGCTGTTTTTT,NA,TRBD2,TRBV7-2,TRBJ2-2
CASSLGQAVGGYTF,TGTGCCAGCAGCCTCGGACAGGCGGTGGGCGGCTACACCTTC,NA,TRBD1,TRBV2,TRBJ1-2
CSAIQMNTEAFF,TGCAGTGCTATACAGATGAACACTGAAGCTTTCTTT,NA,NA,TRBV20-1,TRBJ1-1
CASSKAIPYEQYF,TGTGCCAGCAGCAAAGCCATTCCCTACGAGCAGTACTTC,NA,NA,TRBV5-6,TRBJ2-7
CASSCRDREVSNEQFF,TGTGCCAGCAGCTGCCGGGACAGGGAGGTTAGCAATGAGCAGTTCTTC,many,NA,TRBV21-1,TRBJ2-1
CASSLLAENTDTQYF,TGTGCCAGCAGCTTACTAGCGGAGAACACAGATACGCAGTATTTT,NA,TRBD2,TRBV7-8,TRBJ2-3